Following are 21 T cell receptor beta chains from one sample sequenced in a study of blood T cell repertoires in COVID-19. TCRdb's table, derived via immunoSEQ multiplex PCR, lists solely in-frame clones and lacks some. The table has more than 65,000 clones, roughly 80% seen once. What was sequenced was peripheral blood. These receptors were obtained from a man in his 60s with acute or convalescent COVID-19.

The chain employs TRBV5-1 and TRBJ1-2; 9 nucleotides agree with TRBD1. This CDR3 contains 15 residues. The V gene's germline CDR1 is SGHRS and CDR2 YFSETQ. V lost 4 bases to trimming and J lost 8 bases; unmatched junction nucleotides: 12. CDR3 protein: CASSVIPGQGRGYTF. CDR3 in DNA: TGCGCCAGCAGCGTCATCCCGGGACAGGGAAGGGGCTACACCTTC. The complete variable domain, with remaining parts taken from reference TRBV5-1 and TRBJ1-2, reads KAGVTQTPRYLIKTRGQQVTLSCSPISGHRSVSWYQQTPGQGLQFLFEYFSETQRNKGNFPGRFSGRQFSNSRSEMNVSTLELGDSALYLCASSVIPGQGRGYTFGSGTRLTVV.

The chain is built from TRBV7-9 and TRBJ2-5; D is perhaps TRBD2 (5 bases). The CDR3 length is 16 residues. Trimming removed 5 bases at V and 2 bases at J, with 18 bases between. Germline V CDR1 and CDR2: SEHNR, FQNEAQ (reference sequence). CDR3 coding DNA: TGTGCCAGCAGCCCAAATTCGAGACCGGGACAAGAGACCCAGTACTTC. Translation: CASSPNSRPGQETQYF.

The genes are TRBV18 and TRBJ1-1; 8 bases fit TRBD1. Germline CDR1 KGHSH, CDR2 LQKENI. The CDR3 contains 13 residues. Germline trimming cut 6 bases from V and 7 bases from J; bases unmatched to any gene: 7. CDR3 nucleotide sequence: TGTGCCAGCTCCCCAGGACAGGGCTATGAAGCTTTCTTT. Its protein is CASSPGQGYEAFF.

The J gene is TRBJ1-2, the V gene TRBV6-6, with TRBD1 identical over 11 bases. The CDR3 contains 15 residues. Trimming cost V 10 bases and J 4 bases; bases outside gene matches: 11. CDR1 and CDR2 (germline): MNHNY, SVGAGI (reference sequence). CDR3 nucleotide sequence: TGTGCCACCTACACCCGGACAGGGGGCTTCTATGGCTACACCTTC. This encodes CATYTRTGGFYGYTF.

The gene calls are TRBV5-1 and TRBJ2-3; TRBD2 aligns across 8 bases. The CDR3 covers 16 residues. Per the germline V gene, CDR1 is SGHRS and CDR2 is YFSETQ. The V gene end was trimmed by 2 bases and the J gene end by 1 base; junction bases not matched to a gene: 6. The CDR3: CASSFQRGRGTDTQYF. Written as DNA, the CDR3 is TGCGCCAGCAGCTTCCAGCGGGGGAGGGGCACAGATACGCAGTATTTT.

The chain uses TRBV2 and TRBJ1-5, with D possibly TRBD1 on 6 matching bases. Trimming stripped 6 bases from V and 0 bases from J, with 12 bases between. There are 15 residues in the CDR3. Germline V CDR1 and CDR2: SNHLY, FYNNEI. In nucleotides, the CDR3 is TGTGCCAGCAGACCCAGGACAGCTAGCAATCAGCCCCAGCATTTT. It translates to CASRPRTASNQPQHF. Full variable domain (missing parts from reference TRBV2 and TRBJ1-5): EPEVTQTPSHQVTQMGQEVILRCVPISNHLYFYWYRQILGQKVEFLVSFYNNEISEKSEIFDDQFSVERPDGSNFTLKIRSTKLEDSAMYFCASRPRTASNQPQHFGDGTRLSIL.

This chain uses TRBV10-2 with TRBJ1-1; D may be TRBD1 (6 bases). Looked up from germline, CDR1 is WSHSY and CDR2 is SAAADI. The CDR3 loop spans 14 amino acids. V dropped 1 base and J dropped 4 bases, with 10 bases sitting between them. The CDR3 region is CASSEWGQGTEAFF. The DNA for the CDR3 is TGCGCCAGCAGTGAGTGGGGGCAGGGCACTGAAGCTTTCTTT.

This clone is a singleton in its sample. This chain links TRBV6-5 with TRBJ2-1; TRBD2 matches at 11 bases. Trimming at V came to 6 bases and at J to 4 bases, leaving 2 bases not matched to a gene. Germline V gives CDR1 MNHEY, CDR2 SVGAGI. The CDR3 has 14 residues. The DNA of the CDR3 is TGTGCCAGCAGGATAGCGGGGGGGTACAATGAGCAGTTCTTC. The encoded protein is CASRIAGGYNEQFF.

The chain has TRBV15 and TRBJ1-4, with D tentatively TRBD1 (5 bases). The V end was cut by 1 base, the J end by 7 bases, with 10 bases between. In germline, CDR1 is LNHNV, CDR2 YYDKDF (reference sequence). The CDR3 sequence is 14 residues long. CDR3 loop: CATSRGQLSEKLFF. The CDR3 DNA reads as TGTGCCACCAGCAGAGGACAGCTTAGTGAAAAACTGTTTTTT.

This clone was counted between two and nine times. V gene TRBV19 combines with J gene TRBJ1-1; 8 positions match TRBD1. V lost 6 bases to trimming and J lost 9 bases; unmatched junction nucleotides: 9. This CDR3 has 13 amino acids. CDR1 LNHDA and CDR2 SQIVND come from the germline V gene (reference sequence). This CDR3 is CASSPTGAMKAFF. In DNA, the CDR3 is TGTGCCAGTAGCCCGACAGGGGCGATGAAAGCTTTCTTT.

This clone was seen only once. V usage is TRBV18 and J usage is TRBJ1-1; 10 bases align to TRBD1. J was trimmed by 0 bases and V by 3 bases; bases with no gene match: 7. This CDR3 contains 17 residues. Germline-derived CDR1 and CDR2 are KGHSH and LQKENI. In nucleotides, the CDR3 is TGTGCCAGCTCACCGGGACAGGGGACCTTCCTGAACACTGAAGCTTTCTTT. This translates into CASSPGQGTFLNTEAFF.

This clone was detected only a few times. The chain is built from TRBV9 and TRBJ2-7; D is unresolved. The CDR3 covers 15 residues. V lost 0 bases, J lost 0 bases, and 10 bases lay in between. The germline V gene encodes CDR1 SGDLS and CDR2 YYNGEE. The CDR3 here is CASSVDEARSYEQYF. The CDR3 DNA is TGTGCCAGCAGCGTAGATGAGGCCCGCTCCTACGAGCAGTACTTC.

V usage is TRBV4-2 and J usage is TRBJ1-3; TRBD1 aligns across 9 bases. In germline, CDR1 is LGHNA, CDR2 YNFKEQ. Unmatched junction bases numbered 8, after V lost 1 base and J lost 4 bases. CDR3 length: 17 residues. This CDR3 reads CASSQAPTGGAGNTIYF. The DNA of the CDR3 is TGTGCCAGCAGCCAAGCTCCGACAGGGGGTGCAGGAAACACCATATATTTT.

The V gene is TRBV6-5, the J gene TRBJ2-5; 7 bases line up with TRBD1. From germline, CDR1 is MNHEY and CDR2 SVGAGI. V trimming: 6 bases; J trimming: 2 bases; junction bases outside the gene matches: 9. CDR3 length: 15 residues. The CDR3 nucleotides read TGTGCCAGCAGAGACGGGACAGCGTGGCAAGAGACCCAGTACTTC. Translating gives CASRDGTAWQETQYF.

The chain combines TRBV27 with TRBJ1-2, with 10 bases identical to TRBD1. The CDR3 is made up of 14 amino acids. V lost 8 bases and J lost 3; bases outside the gene matches: 6. Germline V gene sequence: CDR1 MNHEY, CDR2 SMNVEV (reference sequence). For the CDR3, the DNA is TGTGCCAGCGCCGGACAGGGGGGGTACTATGGCTACACCTTC. This translates into CASAGQGGYYGYTF.

This chain links TRBV5-8 with TRBJ1-4; D is uncertain. CDR3 size: 14 residues. Germline loops: CDR1 SGHTS, CDR2 YDEGEE. V lost 3 bases and J 0 bases, leaving 6 bases between the germline ends. The CDR3 reads CASSSFATNEKLFF. Written as DNA, the CDR3 is TGTGCCAGCAGCTCGTTCGCAACTAATGAAAAACTGTTTTTT.

This sequence joins TRBV29-1 and TRBJ1-2; possible D gene TRBD1, 5 bases. This CDR3 has 14 residues. Deletions cut 3 bases from V and 0 bases from J, with 11 bases between. The germline V gene has CDR1 SQVTM and CDR2 ANQGSEA. The CDR3 nucleotides are TGCAGCGTTGAGCGTCGGGGGACTAACTATGGCTACACCTTC. Its translation is CSVERRGTNYGYTF.

In this sample, this clone turned up a few times. The chain carries TRBV19 and TRBJ1-2, with no clear D. CDR3 length: 14 residues. The germline V gene encodes CDR1 LNHDA and CDR2 SQIVND (reference sequence). V was cut by 2 bases and J by 3 bases, with 10 bases left in between. CDR3 sequence: CASSITAEHYGYTF. In nucleotides, the CDR3 is TGTGCCAGTAGTATAACGGCGGAACACTATGGCTACACCTTC.

This chain joins TRBV9 and TRBJ2-3; TRBD2 matches at 13 bases. Per the germline V gene, CDR1 is SGDLS and CDR2 is YYNGEE. The CDR3 loop spans 17 amino acids. V trimming: 4 bases; J trimming: 4 bases; junction bases outside the gene matches: 9. CDR3 residues: CASSKTGTSGASDTQYF. The CDR3 DNA reads TGTGCCAGCAGCAAAACCGGGACTAGCGGGGCTTCAGATACGCAGTATTTT. Using reference TRBV9 and TRBJ2-3 for the parts outside the CDR3, the full variable domain is DSGVTQTPKHLITATGQRVTLRCSPRSGDLSVYWYQQSLDQGLQFLIQYYNGEERAKGNILERFSAQQFPDLHSELNLSSLELGDSALYFCASSKTGTSGASDTQYFGPGTRLTVL.

The chain has TRBV7-9 and TRBJ1-1; unclear D gene. Trimming removed 6 bases from V and 0 bases from J, with 8 bases in between. Germline assignment: CDR1 SEHNR and CDR2 FQNEAQ (reference sequence). The CDR3 totals 13 residues. The CDR3 is CASRFLLNTEAFF. Written as DNA, the CDR3 is TGTGCCAGCAGATTCCTTTTGAACACTGAAGCTTTCTTT.

This clone was counted at least ten times. The chain combines TRBV7-9 with TRBJ1-2; TRBD1 matches 9 bases. This CDR3 is built from 15 residues. Per germline, CDR1 SEHNR and CDR2 FQNEAQ (reference sequence). The V and J ends lost 5 bases and 2 bases, in that order; junction bases with no gene match: 6. This CDR3 reads CASSPRTGVNYGYTF. The CDR3 nucleotides are TGTGCCAGCAGCCCGAGGACAGGGGTCAACTATGGCTACACCTTC.